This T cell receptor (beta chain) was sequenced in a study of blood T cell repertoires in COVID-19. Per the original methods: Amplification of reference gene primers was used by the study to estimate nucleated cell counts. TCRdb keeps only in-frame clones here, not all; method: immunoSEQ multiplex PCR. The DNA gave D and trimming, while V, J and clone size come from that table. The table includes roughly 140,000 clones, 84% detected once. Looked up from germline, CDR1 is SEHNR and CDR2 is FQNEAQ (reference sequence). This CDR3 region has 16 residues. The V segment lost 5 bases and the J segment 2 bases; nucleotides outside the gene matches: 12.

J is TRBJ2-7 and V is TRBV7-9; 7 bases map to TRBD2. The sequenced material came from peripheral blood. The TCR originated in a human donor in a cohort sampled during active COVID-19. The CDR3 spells CASSPREARLTYEQYF. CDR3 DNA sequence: TGTGCCAGCAGCCCCCGGGAGGCCCGCCTAACCTACGAGCAGTACTTC.